Listed below are T cell receptor beta chains from one sample, sequenced in a study of blood T cells in healthy people across ages. TCRdb reprocessed the 5' RACE reads via MiXCR and lists one record per CDR3 protein. Counted here are roughly 900,000 distinct CDR3 sequences, roughly 52% occurring once; the ten biggest clones make up 10% to 15%. Input material: blood. These receptors came from a man aged 25-45 years in good health. CDR3s include the opening cysteine and the closing phenylalanine or tryptophan. A D gene is named only where the DNA matches it firmly. Size values are once, few and many counts, or a class for expanded clones, and some rows have none.

v_gene: TRBV29-1; abundance: -; len: 12; j_gene: TRBJ2-3; d_gene: TRBD2; CDR3aa: CSVEDQAGVGYF; CDR3nt: TGCAGCGTTGAAGATCAAGCGGGAGTGGGGTATTTT
v_gene: TRBV20-1; abundance: few; len: 13; j_gene: TRBJ2-5; d_gene: -; CDR3aa: CSARAGYQETQYF; CDR3nt: TGCAGTGCTAGGGCAGGGTACCAAGAGACCCAGTACTTC
v_gene: TRBV5-1; abundance: -; len: 15; j_gene: TRBJ2-1; d_gene: -; CDR3aa: CASSLAQGAYNEQFF; CDR3nt: TGTGCCAGCAGCTTAGCTCAGGGAGCCTACAATGAGCAGTTCTTC
v_gene: TRBV11-3; abundance: -; len: 13; j_gene: TRBJ1-6; d_gene: -; CDR3aa: CASSQTTRSPLHF; CDR3nt: TGTGCCAGCAGCCAAACGACGAGATCACCCCTCCACTTT
v_gene: TRBV7-2; abundance: -; len: 15; j_gene: TRBJ1-2; d_gene: TRBD1; CDR3aa: CASRNRGGPNYGYTF; CDR3nt: TGTGCCAGCAGAAACAGGGGGGGGCCTAACTATGGCTACACCTTC
v_gene: TRBV25-1; abundance: -; len: 12; j_gene: TRBJ2-7; d_gene: -; CDR3aa: CASSDYLYEQYF; CDR3nt: TGTGCCAGCAGTGATTATCTCTACGAGCAGTACTTC
v_gene: TRBV5-1; abundance: few; len: 15; j_gene: TRBJ2-5; d_gene: TRBD2; CDR3aa: CASSLVLAGGSEQYF; CDR3nt: TGCGCCAGCAGCTTGGTACTAGCGGGGGGGAGTGAGCAGTACTTC
v_gene: TRBV4-2; abundance: many; len: 18; j_gene: TRBJ1-1; d_gene: -; CDR3aa: CASSQPQGRGSMNTEAFF; CDR3nt: TGTGCCAGCAGCCAGCCTCAGGGGCGCGGGTCCATGAACACTGAAGCTTTCTTT
v_gene: TRBV21-1; abundance: few; len: 11; j_gene: TRBJ2-7; d_gene: -; CDR3aa: CASLRVYEQYF; CDR3nt: TGTGCCAGTCTCAGGGTCTACGAGCAGTACTTC
v_gene: TRBV20-1; abundance: many; len: 14; j_gene: TRBJ2-7; d_gene: TRBD1; CDR3aa: CSARDGTGAYEQYF; CDR3nt: TGCAGTGCTAGAGATGGGACAGGGGCCTACGAGCAGTACTTC
v_gene: TRBV6-6; abundance: -; len: 14; j_gene: TRBJ2-7; d_gene: -; CDR3aa: CASSQSDRTYEQYF; CDR3nt: TGTGCCAGCAGTCAGTCTGACAGGACCTACGAGCAGTACTTC
v_gene: TRBV28; abundance: -; len: 15; j_gene: TRBJ2-3; d_gene: -; CDR3aa: CASSQQPPSTDTQYF; CDR3nt: TGTGCCAGCAGTCAACAGCCTCCGAGCACAGATACGCAGTATTTT
v_gene: TRBV20-1; abundance: -; len: 14; j_gene: TRBJ1-1; d_gene: -; CDR3aa: CSAREVQGNTEAFF; CDR3nt: TGCAGTGCTAGGGAAGTACAGGGGAACACTGAAGCTTTCTTT
v_gene: TRBV3-1; abundance: -; len: 14; j_gene: TRBJ2-7; d_gene: -; CDR3aa: CASSQDVGGYEQYF; CDR3nt: TGTGCCAGCAGCCAAGATGTCGGGGGCTACGAGCAGTACTTC
v_gene: TRBV2; abundance: -; len: 14; j_gene: TRBJ2-5; d_gene: -; CDR3aa: CASSDKLFEETQYF; CDR3nt: TGTGCCAGCAGTGACAAACTCTTTGAAGAGACCCAGTACTTC
v_gene: TRBV10-3; abundance: -; len: 13; j_gene: TRBJ1-2; d_gene: -; CDR3aa: CAISDSVNYGYTF; CDR3nt: TGTGCCATCAGTGACAGTGTAAACTATGGCTACACCTTC
v_gene: TRBV4-2; abundance: -; len: 14; j_gene: TRBJ2-4; d_gene: -; CDR3aa: CASSPDLAKNIQYF; CDR3nt: TGTGCCAGCAGTCCCGATCTAGCCAAAAACATTCAGTACTTC
v_gene: TRBV11-2; abundance: many; len: 15; j_gene: TRBJ2-5; d_gene: TRBD2; CDR3aa: CASSFSGGYQETQYF; CDR3nt: TGTGCCAGCAGCTTTAGCGGGGGGTACCAAGAGACCCAGTACTTC
v_gene: TRBV20-1; abundance: -; len: 16; j_gene: TRBJ1-6; d_gene: TRBD1; CDR3aa: CSAPLTGSSYNSPLHF; CDR3nt: TGCAGTGCGCCCTTGACAGGGAGCTCCTATAATTCACCCCTCCACTTT
v_gene: TRBV20-1; abundance: -; len: 13; j_gene: TRBJ2-7; d_gene: -; CDR3aa: CSARGGFDYEQYF; CDR3nt: TGCAGTGCTAGAGGGGGGTTCGACTACGAGCAGTACTTC
v_gene: TRBV7-2; abundance: -; len: 14; j_gene: TRBJ2-5; d_gene: TRBD2; CDR3aa: CASRGRGGFETQYF; CDR3nt: TGTGCCAGCAGAGGGCGGGGGGGCTTTGAGACCCAGTACTTC
v_gene: TRBV4-2; abundance: -; len: 15; j_gene: TRBJ2-1; d_gene: -; CDR3aa: CASSSASDFHNEQFF; CDR3nt: TGTGCCAGCAGCTCAGCGAGCGACTTCCACAATGAGCAGTTCTTC
v_gene: TRBV4-1; abundance: -; len: 15; j_gene: TRBJ2-1; d_gene: TRBD2; CDR3aa: CASSPIPGGAHEQFF; CDR3nt: TGCGCCAGCAGCCCCATCCCGGGGGGGGCTCATGAGCAGTTCTTC
v_gene: TRBV9; abundance: few; len: 16; j_gene: TRBJ2-3; d_gene: -; CDR3aa: CASSVALGIGTDTQYF; CDR3nt: TGTGCCAGCAGCGTAGCCCTAGGGATAGGAACAGATACGCAGTATTTT
v_gene: TRBV2; abundance: few; len: 15; j_gene: TRBJ2-5; d_gene: TRBD1; CDR3aa: CASSSTGGEWETQYF; CDR3nt: TGTGCCAGCAGCTCGACAGGGGGCGAATGGGAGACCCAGTACTTC